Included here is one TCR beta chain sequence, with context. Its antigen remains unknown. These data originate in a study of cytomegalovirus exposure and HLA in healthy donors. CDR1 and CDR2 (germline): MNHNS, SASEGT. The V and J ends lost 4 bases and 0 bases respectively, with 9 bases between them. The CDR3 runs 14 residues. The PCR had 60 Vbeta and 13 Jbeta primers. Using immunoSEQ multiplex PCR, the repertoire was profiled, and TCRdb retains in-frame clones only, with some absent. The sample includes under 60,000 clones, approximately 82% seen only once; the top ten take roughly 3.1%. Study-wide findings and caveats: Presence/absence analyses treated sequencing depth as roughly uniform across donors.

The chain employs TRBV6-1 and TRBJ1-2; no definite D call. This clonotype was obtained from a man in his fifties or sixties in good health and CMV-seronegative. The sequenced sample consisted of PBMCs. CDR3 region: CASSGAATNYGYTF. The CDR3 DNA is TGTGCCAGCAGTGGAGCAGCTACTAACTATGGCTACACCTTC.